This record looks at one TCR beta chain sequence and its context. What it binds is not known. Cryopreserved PBMCs were the source of about 2.2 micrograms of genomic DNA, which went to TCR beta libraries. The data derive from a study of cytotoxic CD8 clonotypes in ibrutinib-treated CLL. Looking at the study overall: Response samples were obtained once patients had received a median around 12 months of treatment, range 6 to 36.

Losses at the gene ends were 3 bases for V and 8 bases for J; bases not matched to a gene: 4. The germline CDR1 and CDR2 sequences are MNHEY and SVGAGI. The CDR3 totals 13 residues. Repertoires were generated with immunoSEQ multiplex PCR, while TCRdb's copy carries only in-frame clones and drops some. The sample holds about 25,000 clones; approximately 81% are singletons and the top ten take over 8%. Findings and limits, study-wide: Contraction or stability on treatment was seen for public clonotypes, which were uncommon.

This specimen was PBMCs, taken before ibrutinib treatment. The TCR comes from a human donor with chronic lymphocytic leukemia. The chain employs TRBV6-5 and TRBJ1-5; 7 nucleotides match TRBD1. The CDR3 protein is CASSYEQGKPQHF. The CDR3 nucleotides read TGTGCCAGCAGTTATGAACAGGGGAAGCCCCAGCATTTT.